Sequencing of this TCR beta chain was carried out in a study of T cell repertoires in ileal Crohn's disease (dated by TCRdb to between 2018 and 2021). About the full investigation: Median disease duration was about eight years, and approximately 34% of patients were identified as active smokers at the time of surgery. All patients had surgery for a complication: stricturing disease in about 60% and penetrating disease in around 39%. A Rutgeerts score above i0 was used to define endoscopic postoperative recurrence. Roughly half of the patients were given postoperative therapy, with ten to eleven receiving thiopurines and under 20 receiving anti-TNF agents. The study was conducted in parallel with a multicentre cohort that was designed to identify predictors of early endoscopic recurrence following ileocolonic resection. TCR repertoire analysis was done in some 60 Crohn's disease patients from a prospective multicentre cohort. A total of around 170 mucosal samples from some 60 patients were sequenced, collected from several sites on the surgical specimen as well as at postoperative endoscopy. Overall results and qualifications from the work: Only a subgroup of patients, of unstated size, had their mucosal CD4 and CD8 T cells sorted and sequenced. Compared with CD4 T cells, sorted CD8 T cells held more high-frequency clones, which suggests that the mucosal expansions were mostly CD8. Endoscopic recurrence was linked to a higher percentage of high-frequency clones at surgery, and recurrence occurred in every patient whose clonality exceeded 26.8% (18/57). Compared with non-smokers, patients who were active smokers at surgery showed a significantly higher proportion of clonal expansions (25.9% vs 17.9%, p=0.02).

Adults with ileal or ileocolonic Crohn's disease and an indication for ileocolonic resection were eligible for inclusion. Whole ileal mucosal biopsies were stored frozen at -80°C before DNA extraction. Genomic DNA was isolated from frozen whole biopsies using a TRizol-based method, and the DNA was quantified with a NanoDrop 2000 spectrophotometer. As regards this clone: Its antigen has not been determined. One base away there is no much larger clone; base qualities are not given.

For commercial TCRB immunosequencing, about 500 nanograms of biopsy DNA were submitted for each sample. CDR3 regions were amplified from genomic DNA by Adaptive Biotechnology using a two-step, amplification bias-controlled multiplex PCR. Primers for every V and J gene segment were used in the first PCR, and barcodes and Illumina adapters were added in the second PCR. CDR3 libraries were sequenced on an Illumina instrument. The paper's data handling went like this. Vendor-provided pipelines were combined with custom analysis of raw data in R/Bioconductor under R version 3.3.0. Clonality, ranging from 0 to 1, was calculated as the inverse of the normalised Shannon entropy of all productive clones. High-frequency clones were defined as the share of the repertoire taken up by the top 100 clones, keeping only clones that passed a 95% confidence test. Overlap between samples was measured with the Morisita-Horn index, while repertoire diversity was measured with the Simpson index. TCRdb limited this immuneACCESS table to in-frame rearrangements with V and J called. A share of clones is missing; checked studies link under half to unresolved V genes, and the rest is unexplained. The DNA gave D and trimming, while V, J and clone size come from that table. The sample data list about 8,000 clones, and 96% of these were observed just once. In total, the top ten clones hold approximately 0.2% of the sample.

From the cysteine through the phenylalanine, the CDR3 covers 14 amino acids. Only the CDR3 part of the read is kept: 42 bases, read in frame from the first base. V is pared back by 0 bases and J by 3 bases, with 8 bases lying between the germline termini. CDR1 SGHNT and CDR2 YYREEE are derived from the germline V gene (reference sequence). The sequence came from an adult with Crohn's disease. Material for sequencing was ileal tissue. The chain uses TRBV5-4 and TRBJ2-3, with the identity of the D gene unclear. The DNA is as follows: TGTGCCAGCAGCTTGGACAGATTTACAGATACGCAGTATTTT. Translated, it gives CASSLDRFTDTQYF.